The rows below give T cell receptor beta chains drawn from one sample of a study of blood T cell repertoires in COVID-19. The assay was immunoSEQ multiplex PCR, and TCRdb's table has in-frame clones only and misses some. The data show some 270,000 clones, more than 75% seen once. The specimen was PBMCs or T cells enriched from blood (not recorded which). These receptors were collected from a woman in her forties or fifties who had been exposed to COVID-19. The CDR3 runs from the conserved cysteine through the conserved F or W. D genes are given only for firm matches. Size tells how often a clone was seen (once, few, many) or the class of an expanded clone, and some rows leave it out.

TRBJ2-3 - TRBD2 TRBV13 TGTGCCAGCAGCTTAGGCCTATGGGGGGGATCTAGGACGGCAGATACGCAGTATTTT CASSLGLWGGSRTADTQYF
TRBJ1-6 - - TRBV18 TGTGCCAGCTCACCGTGGGGAGGACTTTCACCCCTCCACTTT CASSPWGGLSPLHF
TRBJ2-2 - - TRBV29-1 TGCAGCGTTGATCAGGGAACCGGGGAGCTGTTTTTT CSVDQGTGELFF
TRBJ1-2 - - TRBV29-1 TGCAGCGTTGAAGAAGACAGGACACCCCGAGACGGCTACACCTTC CSVEEDRTPRDGYTF
TRBJ1-1 - - TRBV19 TGTGCCAGTAGTTCTACGAGTAGCACTGAAGCTTTCTTT CASSSTSSTEAFF
TRBJ2-2 - - TRBV18 TGTGCCAGCTCACCGACAGGCCCCGGGGAGCTGTTTTTT CASSPTGPGELFF
TRBJ1-1 - - TRBV5-6 TGTGCCAGCAGCCCTGAGGCACAGAACACTGAAGCTTTCTTT CASSPEAQNTEAFF
TRBJ2-2 - TRBD2 TRBV19 TGTGCCAGTAGTACGGGGGGGTCCGGGGAGCTGTTTTTT CASSTGGSGELFF
TRBJ2-2 - TRBD2 TRBV7-2 TGTGCCAGCAGCTTAGTTGCGGGGGGAAGGACCGGGGAGCTGTTTTTT CASSLVAGGRTGELFF
TRBJ2-5 few TRBD2 TRBV5-1 TGCGCCAGCAGCTCAACTAGCGGGGTACAAGAGACCCAGTACTTC CASSSTSGVQETQYF
TRBJ1-1 - - TRBV6-5 TGTGCCAGCAGTTACAACAGCTACATGAACACTGAAGCTTTCTTT CASSYNSYMNTEAFF
TRBJ2-2 - TRBD1 TRBV6-5 TGTGCCAGCGAACAGGGGTCGGGCACCGGGGAGCTGTTTTTT CASEQGSGTGELFF
TRBJ1-1 once - TRBV13 TGTGCCAGCAGCTCCTGGACACCTTCGAACACTGAAGCTTTCTTT CASSSWTPSNTEAFF
TRBJ1-5 - TRBD1 TRBV19 TGTGCCAGTAGTATGAGGCAGGGGGCCTTCCTCAATCAGCCCCAGCATTTT CASSMRQGAFLNQPQHF
TRBJ1-4 - - TRBV3-1/TRBV3-2 TGTGCCAGCAGCCTACGACCTTTGACAGGTATAGAAAAACTGTTTTTT CASSLRPLTGIEKLFF
TRBJ1-2 - TRBD1 TRBV7-9 TGTGCCAGCAGCCCGGGGACAGGCTATGGCTACACCTTC CASSPGTGYGYTF
TRBJ1-2 once - TRBV7-2 TGTGCCAGCAGCTTAGATGGCGGGGACCTCTATGGCTACACCTTC CASSLDGGDLYGYTF
TRBJ2-3 - - TRBV10-3 TGTGCCATCATGGCGGACAAAGAGGATACGCAGTATTTT CAIMADKEDTQYF
TRBJ1-5 - - TRBV7-2 TGTGCCAGCAGCTTAGCAGGGGGCAATCAGCCCCAGCATTTT CASSLAGGNQPQHF
TRBJ2-5 - - TRBV7-2 TGTGCCAGCAGCTTACGGGGGAGGGAGACCCAGTACTTC CASSLRGRETQYF
TRBJ1-2 few - TRBV6-1 TGTGCCAGCAGTGAAACAGGACAGAGCTATGGCTACACCTTC CASSETGQSYGYTF
TRBJ2-2 - TRBD2 TRBV28 TGTGCCAGCAGTTCCCCACTAGCGGGGTGGACCGGGGAGCTGTTTTTT CASSSPLAGWTGELFF
TRBJ1-4 once - TRBV15 TGTGCCACCAGCAGAGTTAGGAGATGGAAAAATGAAAAACTGTTTTTT CATSRVRRWKNEKLFF
TRBJ2-2 - - TRBV9 TGTGCCAGCAGCGTAGAAGGAGGGGATCGGGCCGGGGAGCTGTTTTTT CASSVEGGDRAGELFF
TRBJ2-1 once TRBD2 TRBV2 TGTGCCAGGGGACTACACGACAATGAGCAGTTCTTC CARGLHDNEQFF
TRBJ2-5 - - TRBV6-4 TGTGCCAGCAGTGATATCCCAGGGGAGACCCAGTACTTC CASSDIPGETQYF
TRBJ1-2 once TRBD1 TRBV18 TGTGCCAGCTCTCGCCCCGGGACAGCTTATGGCTACACCTTC CASSRPGTAYGYTF
TRBJ2-3 - - TRBV9 TGTGCCAGCAGCGTAGCGGGTAGCACAGATACGCAGTATTTT CASSVAGSTDTQYF
TRBJ1-2 - - TRBV28 TGTGCCAGCAGTTGGGCGGGGGTTGACTATGGCTACACCTTC CASSWAGVDYGYTF
TRBJ1-1 few TRBD1 TRBV6-5 TGTGCCAGCAGTTACCCCGCAGGGGGCGACGCTTTCTTT CASSYPAGGDAFF
TRBJ2-3 - TRBD2 TRBV7-2 TGTGCCAGCAGCTTAGGAGGGGGGACTAGCGTAACAGATACGCAGTATTTT CASSLGGGTSVTDTQYF
TRBJ2-3 - TRBD2 TRBV30 TGTGCCTGGAGCGGCGGGGGGACAGATACGCAGTATTTT CAWSGGGTDTQYF
TRBJ2-6 - TRBD1 TRBV6-1 TGTGCCAGCAGGGAACGACAGGGTTCTGGGGCCAACGTCCTGACTTTC CASRERQGSGANVLTF
TRBJ1-5 - - TRBV19 TGTGCCAGTAGTACGCAGGGCAAACAGCCCCAGCATTTT CASSTQGKQPQHF
TRBJ1-6 - TRBD1 TRBV10-2 TGCGCCAGCAGGGACGGGACAGGGAGTTCACCCCTCCACTTT CASRDGTGSSPLHF
TRBJ1-1 - - TRBV7-9 TGTGCCAGCAGTCCTTTATCTTTATTGAACACTGAAGCTTTCTTT CASSPLSLLNTEAFF
TRBJ2-3 - - TRBV5-4 TGTGCCAGCAGTCGGGGAAGCACAGATACGCAGTATTTT CASSRGSTDTQYF
TRBJ2-3 - - TRBV1 TGCACCAGCAGCCAAGAAGGGGTCGGCGGAGATACGCAGTATTTT CTSSQEGVGGDTQYF
TRBJ2-5 - TRBD1 TRBV7-7 TGTGCCAGCAGCATAACAGGGACAGGGGATGAGACCCAGTACTTC CASSITGTGDETQYF
TRBJ2-1 - - TRBV15 TGTGCCACCAGCAGAGATGCGGGGTATGAGCAGTTCTTC CATSRDAGYEQFF
TRBJ1-3 - - TRBV12-2 TGTGCAAGTCGCTTAACCCAAAACCCAATACGTAACTTAGGAAACACCATATATTTT CASRLTQNPIRNLGNTIYF
TRBJ1-2 once - TRBV20-1 TGCAGTGCTCCCCGGGGTGGCTACACCTTC CSAPRGGYTF